These 20 T cell receptor beta chains share one sample of origin, sequenced in a study of CD8 T cells in ankylosing spondylitis. A single record per CDR3 protein comes from TCRdb applying MiXCR to the 5' RACE reads. The sample includes approximately 150,000 distinct CDR3 sequences, roughly 31% of them seen just once. The sample comprised synovial fluid, either unsorted or a sorted T cell fraction (not recorded which). The receptors here all came from a male donor with ankylosing spondylitis.

This chain uses TRBV11-2 with TRBJ2-2; 11 bases line up with TRBD2. This CDR3 comprises 16 residues. V lost 5 bases to trimming and J lost 6 bases; unmatched junction nucleotides: 8. Germline V gives CDR1 SGHAT, CDR2 FQNNGV. CDR3 protein: CASSPPRSGRAGELFF. The CDR3 region has the DNA TGTGCCAGCAGCCCGCCGCGTAGCGGGAGGGCCGGGGAGCTGTTTTTT.

The chain joins TRBV6-1 to TRBJ1-2; D gene unclear. Trimming pared 2 bases from V and 5 bases from J, leaving 9 bases between. The CDR3 has 13 amino acids. Looked up from germline, CDR1 is MNHNS and CDR2 is SASEGT. CDR3 DNA: TGTGCCAGCAGTGAAAGGGCTTTTTATGGCTACACCTTC. It codes for CASSERAFYGYTF.

This clonotype has only a few counts. The chain is built from TRBV18 and TRBJ2-2, with D unresolved. There are 12 residues in the CDR3. Trimming removed 4 bases at V and 3 bases at J, with 3 bases between. Germline values: CDR1 KGHSH, CDR2 LQKENI. The CDR3 protein is CASSQDTGELFF. CDR3 bases: TGTGCCAGCTCACAGGACACCGGGGAGCTGTTTTTT.

This sequence joins TRBV20-1 and TRBJ2-3; 9 nucleotides align to TRBD2. The CDR3 is 17 amino acids. Germline values: CDR1 DFQATT, CDR2 SNEGSKA (reference sequence). Trimming at V came to 6 bases and at J to 0 bases, leaving 13 bases not matched to a gene. The CDR3 DNA follows: TGCAGTGCCCGTATAGCGGGGGCCTCCGTTAGCACAGATACGCAGTATTTT. It specifies CSARIAGASVSTDTQYF.

This sequence joins TRBV20-1 and TRBJ1-5; tentatively, D is TRBD1 (5 bases). The CDR3 extends over 14 amino acids. V was cut by 0 bases and J by 6 bases, with 12 bases left in between. Germline assignment: CDR1 DFQATT and CDR2 SNEGSKA (reference sequence). The CDR3 coding sequence is TGCAGTGCTAGAGAGGGGGGTCTGGCTCAGCCCCAGCATTTT. This sequence encodes CSAREGGLAQPQHF.

V usage is TRBV20-1 and J usage is TRBJ1-1, with D hard to call. This CDR3 contains 13 residues. Trimming left V 3 bases short and J 4 bases short, with 12 bases between. Germline V lookup: CDR1 DFQATT, CDR2 SNEGSKA (reference sequence). The chain's CDR3 is CSASGNLGTEAFF. For the CDR3, the DNA is TGCAGTGCTAGCGGGAACCTGGGCACTGAAGCTTTCTTT.

This clonotype was seen a handful of times. The chain links TRBV29-1 to TRBJ2-2, with 10 positions matching TRBD1. CDR3 length: 15 amino acids. Per the germline V gene, CDR1 is SQVTM and CDR2 is ANQGSEA. The V and J ends lost 5 bases and 4 bases, in that order; junction bases with no gene match: 7. The CDR3 protein is CSVTGQGGGTGELFF. The DNA for the CDR3 is TGCAGCGTTACCGGACAGGGGGGGGGCACCGGGGAGCTGTTTTTT.

At least ten counts were recorded for this clonotype. This chain links TRBV7-6 with TRBJ2-1; 10 bases match TRBD2. The CDR3 spans 15 residues. Germline values: CDR1 SGHVS, CDR2 FNYEAQ. V lost 5 bases to trimming and J lost 4 bases; unmatched junction nucleotides: 5. CDR3 sequence reads: CASSQREGLYNEQFF. CDR3 coding DNA: TGTGCCAGCAGCCAGCGGGAGGGCCTATACAATGAGCAGTTCTTC.

In this sample, this clonotype turned up a few times. The rearrangement joins TRBV28 to TRBJ1-3, with D possibly TRBD1 on 5 matching bases. Germline CDR1 reads MDHEN; CDR2 reads SYDVKM. This CDR3 is 16 amino acids long. The germline V and J ends were trimmed by 2 bases and 0 bases, with 11 bases remaining between them. The CDR3 DNA reads TGTGCCAGCAGTTTAGGCGGGACGGTCTCTGGAAACACCATATATTTT. This translates into CASSLGGTVSGNTIYF.

The chain combines TRBV11-1 with TRBJ1-3; no definite D call. Trimming removed 3 bases at V and 0 bases at J, with 12 bases between. This CDR3 has 16 residues. CDR1 is SGHAT, CDR2 FQDESV, per germline (reference sequence). The CDR3 reads CASSFSQPTSGNTIYF. The CDR3 nucleotides read TGTGCCAGCAGCTTCAGTCAGCCGACCTCTGGAAACACCATATATTTT. The variable domain in full, with the rest retrieved from reference TRBV11-1 and TRBJ1-3, is EAEVAQSPRYKITEKSQAVAFWCDPISGHATLYWYRQILGQGPELLVQFQDESVVDDSQLPKDRFSAERLKGVDSTLKIQPAELGDSAMYLCASSFSQPTSGNTIYFGEGSWLTVV.

This clonotype was detected once. The chain couples TRBV20-1 to TRBJ2-5; D gene uncertain. Germline V gene sequence: CDR1 DFQATT, CDR2 SNEGSKA (reference sequence). The CDR3 consists of 14 residues. Trimming removed 1 base at V and 5 bases at J, with 14 bases between. This CDR3 reads CSARGEGCGETQYF. In nucleotides, the CDR3 is TGCAGTGCTAGAGGCGAAGGGTGTGGGGAGACCCAGTACTTC.

The V call is TRBV4-3, the J call TRBJ1-6, with D hard to call. V lost 1 base and J 3 bases, leaving 10 bases between the germline ends. There are 16 residues in the CDR3. CDR1 is LGHNA and CDR2 is YSLEER in the germline V gene. The CDR3 here is CASSQVKGSYNSPLHF. Here the CDR3 DNA reads TGCGCCAGCAGCCAAGTTAAGGGTAGCTATAATTCACCCCTCCACTTT.

A few counts support this clonotype. At one boundary the junction diverges from the germline segment, which might be a read error. The chain is built from TRBV7-7 and TRBJ2-7; the D is unclear. The CDR3 is 13 amino acids. Germline values: CDR1 SSHAT, CDR2 FNYEAQ (reference sequence). The CDR3 protein is CASSSQMGYEQYF. The DNA for the CDR3 is TGTGCTAGCAGTTCACAGATGGGCTACGAGCAGTACTTC.

The chain combines TRBV6-5 with TRBJ2-3; maybe TRBD2 (5 bases). CDR1 is MNHEY and CDR2 is SVGAGI in the germline V gene. V gave up 0 bases and J gave up 2 bases, with 9 bases separating them. The length of the CDR3 is 15 residues. The CDR3, as DNA: TGTGCCAGCAGTTACTCGCGAGGGTTCACAGATACGCAGTATTTT. Its protein is CASSYSRGFTDTQYF.

This chain links TRBV3-1 with TRBJ2-1; TRBD2 matches at 11 bases. Germline CDR1 LGHDT, CDR2 YNNKEL (reference sequence). The CDR3 extends over 15 amino acids. J was trimmed by 6 bases and V by 6 bases; bases with no gene match: 7. DNA for the CDR3: TGTGCCAGCAGGCTCGGGACTAGCGGTTCCAATGAGCAGTTCTTC. This sequence encodes CASRLGTSGSNEQFF.

The CDR3 DNA sequence: TGTGCCAGCAGTTTAGCAGGCGGGGGGGGAGCTGAGCAGTTCTTC. Translated, it gives CASSLAGGGGAEQFF. This chain joins TRBV12-3 or TRBV12-4 and TRBJ2-1, with 9 bases fitting TRBD2. V lost 0 bases to trimming and J lost 9 bases; unmatched junction nucleotides: 6. The CDR3 is made up of 15 amino acids.

This chain connects TRBV4-1 to TRBJ2-3; D remains unclear. V shed 0 bases and J shed 4 bases, with 5 bases lying between them. Germline-derived CDR1 and CDR2 are MGHRA and YSYEKL. This CDR3 comprises 13 residues. Here the CDR3 reads CASSQETPDTQYF. In nucleotides, the CDR3 is TGCGCCAGCAGCCAAGAGACCCCAGATACGCAGTATTTT.

The rearrangement links TRBV12-3 or TRBV12-4 to TRBJ1-2, with no clear D. CDR3 length equals 11 residues. Trimming pared 4 bases from V and 8 bases from J, leaving 8 bases between. The CDR3 DNA sequence: TGTGCCAGCAGTTCGCCTGAGGGCTACACCTTC. Translation gives CASSSPEGYTF.

V is TRBV20-1 and J is TRBJ2-3; tentative D call: TRBD2 (6 bases). CDR1 is DFQATT, CDR2 SNEGSKA, per germline (reference sequence). Trimming took off 0 bases at V and 2 bases at J, with 12 bases between the two ends. This CDR3 comprises 15 residues. In nucleotides, the CDR3 is TGCAGTGCTAGAGATCAGTTGCGGGACACAGATACGCAGTATTTT. It specifies CSARDQLRDTDTQYF.

By sample share, this clonotype is medium-sized. The chain recombines TRBV5-1 with TRBJ2-1; TRBD2 matches 14 bases. The CDR3 runs to 15 residues. V dropped 4 bases and J dropped 14; count of bases not matched to a gene: 11. Germline V CDR1 and CDR2: SGHRS, YFSETQ. Written as DNA, the CDR3 is TGCGCCAGCAGCGCGGAGGGACTAGCGGGAGTTGTCAAGTTCTTC. Translation gives CASSAEGLAGVVKFF.